These 19 T cell receptor beta chains originate from one sample sequenced in a study of blood T cells in healthy people across ages. A sample-barcoded 5' primer and a J-beta primer mix were used in a second PCR of roughly 7 to 12 cycles. TCRdb analysed the 5' RACE reads with MiXCR anew, one entry per CDR3 protein. Seen here are 1,100,000 or so distinct CDR3 sequences, over 35% observed once, and the top ten hold approximately 19%. The sequenced material came from blood. The origin of the receptors is a woman aged 55-75 years in good health.

The chain combines TRBV7-3 with TRBJ2-1, with TRBD1 identical over 8 bases. J was trimmed by 6 bases and V by 5 bases; bases with no gene match: 9. This CDR3 has 15 amino acids. Germline CDR1 and CDR2: SGHTA and FQGTGA. This CDR3 is CASSEGTGRSNEQFF. In DNA, the CDR3 is TGTGCCAGCAGCGAGGGGACAGGCAGGAGCAATGAGCAGTTCTTC.

This clonotype has just a few counts. Germline is not matched at one junction end, which may reflect a read error. V and J are TRBV12-3 or TRBV12-4 and TRBJ2-7, with D perhaps TRBD2 (6 bases). The CDR3 is made up of 14 amino acids. CDR3 bases: TGTGCCAGCAGCTTAGGGACTCTTACCTACGAGCAGTACTTC. It translates to CASSLGTLTYEQYF.

V gene TRBV6-6 combines with J gene TRBJ2-7, with a possible D match to TRBD1 (6 bases). V was shortened by 2 bases and J by 1 base, with 15 bases between the two germline ends. The length of the CDR3 is 16 residues. From germline, CDR1 is MNHNY and CDR2 SVGAGI (reference sequence). The CDR3 DNA reads TGTGCCAGCAGTTACCCTCGGGACAACCCTTCCTACGAGCAGTACTTC. Residues: CASSYPRDNPSYEQYF.

This chain joins TRBV5-5 and TRBJ2-5, with D perhaps matching TRBD2 (6 bases). The J call may be faulty, since TRBJ2-7 better matches the DNA end. The CDR3 totals 15 residues. The germline V gene has CDR1 SGHKS and CDR2 YYEKEE (reference sequence). In DNA, the CDR3 is TGTGCCAGCAGCTACCGGGACTCCCCCACCTACGAGCAGTACTTC. Amino acid sequence: CASSYRDSPTYEQYF.

This clonotype occurred many times. This chain joins TRBV12-3 or TRBV12-4 and TRBJ2-7, with D maybe TRBD2 (6 bases). CDR3 size: 14 residues. V lost 6 bases to trimming and J lost 1 base, with 13 bases between them. The CDR3 loop reads CASSYRSGSYEQYF. The CDR3 DNA is TGTGCCAGCAGCTATAGGAGCGGGTCCTACGAGCAGTACTTC.

This clonotype occurred a few times. V gene TRBV28 combines with J gene TRBJ2-6; D gene unclear. V lost 5 bases, J lost 4 bases, and 12 bases lay in between. The CDR3 extends over 15 amino acids. From germline, CDR1 is MDHEN and CDR2 SYDVKM. CDR3 protein: CASSKTPLGANVLTF. DNA for the CDR3: TGTGCCAGCAGTAAAACTCCCTTGGGGGCCAACGTCCTGACTTTC.

The chain has TRBV20-1 and TRBJ2-7, with 7 nucleotides matching TRBD1. Trimming took 3 bases from V and 0 from J; bases not matched to a gene: 8. Germline CDR1 reads DFQATT; CDR2 reads SNEGSKA (reference sequence). The CDR3 spans 15 residues. The CDR3 DNA reads as TGCAGTGCTAGGAGTCCGACAGGGAGCTCCTACGAGCAGTACTTC. It yields the protein CSARSPTGSSYEQYF.

This clonotype was recorded a few times. The gene calls are TRBV6-5 and TRBJ2-7; TRBD1 might be the D (5 bases). This CDR3 region has 14 residues. CDR1 is MNHEY and CDR2 is SVGAGI in the germline V gene. The germline V and J ends were trimmed by 4 bases and 3 bases, with 13 bases remaining between them. The CDR3 DNA reads TGTGCCAGCAGTTCACCTGGGGCGAACTACGAGCAGTACTTC. It codes for CASSSPGANYEQYF.

As regards this clonotype: A much larger clone lies a single base off, so this may be a read error. The rearrangement links TRBV27 to TRBJ2-1; TRBD1 or TRBD2 may be the D gene (5 bases each). In germline, CDR1 is MNHEY, CDR2 SMNVEV (reference sequence). CDR3 length equals 13 residues. Here the CDR3 DNA reads TGTGCCAGCAGTGTATCGACCGGGACGGAGCAGTTCTTC. It encodes CASSVSTGTEQFF.

The table lists this clonotype with many counts. The CDR3, as DNA: TGTGCCAGCAGTGATGGCAGGGCCAGAGAGACCCAGTACTTC. The encoded protein is CASSDGRARETQYF. The gene calls are TRBV2 and TRBJ2-5; D is possibly TRBD1 (5 bases). The CDR3 length is 14 residues. V was trimmed by 3 bases and J by 4 bases, leaving 12 bases between them. The germline CDR1 and CDR2 sequences are SNHLY and FYNNEI.

This clonotype was found a few times. A junction boundary mismatches the germline segment, possibly from a read error. CDR3: CAGSQTGRRTYEQYF. Here the CDR3 DNA reads TGTGCCGGCAGCCAAACGGGGCGGCGGACCTACGAGCAGTACTTC. The V gene is TRBV3-1, the J gene TRBJ2-7; D assignment may be TRBD1 or TRBD2 (5 bases each). The CDR3 spans 15 residues. From germline, CDR1 is LGHDT and CDR2 YNNKEL (reference sequence).

The J gene is TRBJ1-1, the V gene TRBV5-1; no reliable D call. The germline gives CDR1 SGHRS, CDR2 YFSETQ. The CDR3 is 14 amino acids. The V and J ends lost 4 bases and 0 bases respectively, with 10 bases between them. In DNA, the CDR3 is TGCGCCAGCAGCGTAGAGCGTATGAACACTGAAGCTTTCTTT. It translates to CASSVERMNTEAFF. The complete variable domain, with remaining parts taken from reference TRBV5-1 and TRBJ1-1, reads KAGVTQTPRYLIKTRGQQVTLSCSPISGHRSVSWYQQTPGQGLQFLFEYFSETQRNKGNFPGRFSGRQFSNSRSEMNVSTLELGDSALYLCASSVERMNTEAFFGQGTRLTVV.

This clonotype has just a few counts. V and J are TRBV20-1 and TRBJ2-7, with D perhaps given as TRBD1 or TRBD2 (5 bases each). This CDR3 comprises 15 residues. In germline, CDR1 is DFQATT, CDR2 SNEGSKA (reference sequence). With 3 bases removed from V and 4 bases from J, the gap between germline ends came to 19 bases. The CDR3 region is CSASQLGTGRYEQYF. The CDR3 nucleotides read TGCAGTGCTAGCCAACTAGGGACGGGGAGATACGAGCAGTACTTC.

This clonotype was seen a handful of times. The gene calls are TRBV9 and TRBJ2-3, with TRBD1 matching over 8 bases. Germline loops: CDR1 SGDLS, CDR2 YYNGEE. V shed 3 bases and J 10 bases; nucleotides not matched to a gene: 4. This CDR3 is built from 12 residues. CDR3 DNA sequence: TGTGCCAGCAGCGCAGGGACAGGTCCGCAGTATTTT. Protein: CASSAGTGPQYF. Full variable domain (rest looked up from reference TRBV9 and TRBJ2-3): DSGVTQTPKHLITATGQRVTLRCSPRSGDLSVYWYQQSLDQGLQFLIQYYNGEERAKGNILERFSAQQFPDLHSELNLSSLELGDSALYFCASSAGTGPQYFGPGTRLTVL.

Only a few counts were recorded for this clonotype. This rearrangement joins TRBV10-3 to TRBJ2-3; 10 bases match TRBD2. V lost 7 bases, J lost 4 bases, and 8 bases stayed unmatched. The CDR3 sequence is 15 residues long. Germline V lookup: CDR1 ENHRY, CDR2 SYGVKD. In DNA, the CDR3 is TGTGCCATCACGGCTAGCGGGAGTAGCTCAGATACGCAGTATTTT. Protein: CAITASGSSSDTQYF.

The chain is built from TRBV29-1 and TRBJ2-5; TRBD1 matches 10 bases. V trimming: 8 bases; J trimming: 5 bases; junction bases outside the gene matches: 5. This CDR3 is built from 12 residues. Germline lookup yields CDR1 SQVTM and CDR2 ANQGSEA. The CDR3 here is CSMGQGQETQYF. The CDR3 DNA reads as TGCAGCATGGGACAGGGGCAGGAGACCCAGTACTTC.

The chain combines TRBV20-1 with TRBJ2-1; TRBD2 agrees at 9 bases. The DNA end is a closer match to TRBJ2-7, so the J assignment may be wrong. The CDR3 loop spans 14 amino acids. CDR1 is DFQATT and CDR2 is SNEGSKA in the germline V gene (reference sequence). The CDR3 DNA reads as TGCAGTGCTAGTAGCGGGAGTCACGCTACAGAGCAGTACTTC. Residues: CSASSGSHATEQYF.

The V call is TRBV29-1, the J call TRBJ1-2; a weak D match, TRBD1 (6 bases). Germline assignment: CDR1 SQVTM and CDR2 ANQGSEA. The CDR3 spans 11 residues. Trimming left V 7 bases short and J 8 bases short, with 14 bases between. CDR3 sequence reads: CSATTGNGYTF. CDR3 DNA sequence: TGCAGCGCGACGACAGGCAACGGCTACACCTTC.

The chain joins TRBV12-3 or TRBV12-4 to TRBJ1-1; the D is unclear. The CDR3 totals 15 residues. V gave up 6 bases and J gave up 5 bases, with 19 bases separating them. The CDR3 loop is CASSQGPDGKTEAFF. The CDR3 DNA follows: TGTGCCAGCAGCCAAGGACCAGACGGTAAAACTGAAGCTTTCTTT.